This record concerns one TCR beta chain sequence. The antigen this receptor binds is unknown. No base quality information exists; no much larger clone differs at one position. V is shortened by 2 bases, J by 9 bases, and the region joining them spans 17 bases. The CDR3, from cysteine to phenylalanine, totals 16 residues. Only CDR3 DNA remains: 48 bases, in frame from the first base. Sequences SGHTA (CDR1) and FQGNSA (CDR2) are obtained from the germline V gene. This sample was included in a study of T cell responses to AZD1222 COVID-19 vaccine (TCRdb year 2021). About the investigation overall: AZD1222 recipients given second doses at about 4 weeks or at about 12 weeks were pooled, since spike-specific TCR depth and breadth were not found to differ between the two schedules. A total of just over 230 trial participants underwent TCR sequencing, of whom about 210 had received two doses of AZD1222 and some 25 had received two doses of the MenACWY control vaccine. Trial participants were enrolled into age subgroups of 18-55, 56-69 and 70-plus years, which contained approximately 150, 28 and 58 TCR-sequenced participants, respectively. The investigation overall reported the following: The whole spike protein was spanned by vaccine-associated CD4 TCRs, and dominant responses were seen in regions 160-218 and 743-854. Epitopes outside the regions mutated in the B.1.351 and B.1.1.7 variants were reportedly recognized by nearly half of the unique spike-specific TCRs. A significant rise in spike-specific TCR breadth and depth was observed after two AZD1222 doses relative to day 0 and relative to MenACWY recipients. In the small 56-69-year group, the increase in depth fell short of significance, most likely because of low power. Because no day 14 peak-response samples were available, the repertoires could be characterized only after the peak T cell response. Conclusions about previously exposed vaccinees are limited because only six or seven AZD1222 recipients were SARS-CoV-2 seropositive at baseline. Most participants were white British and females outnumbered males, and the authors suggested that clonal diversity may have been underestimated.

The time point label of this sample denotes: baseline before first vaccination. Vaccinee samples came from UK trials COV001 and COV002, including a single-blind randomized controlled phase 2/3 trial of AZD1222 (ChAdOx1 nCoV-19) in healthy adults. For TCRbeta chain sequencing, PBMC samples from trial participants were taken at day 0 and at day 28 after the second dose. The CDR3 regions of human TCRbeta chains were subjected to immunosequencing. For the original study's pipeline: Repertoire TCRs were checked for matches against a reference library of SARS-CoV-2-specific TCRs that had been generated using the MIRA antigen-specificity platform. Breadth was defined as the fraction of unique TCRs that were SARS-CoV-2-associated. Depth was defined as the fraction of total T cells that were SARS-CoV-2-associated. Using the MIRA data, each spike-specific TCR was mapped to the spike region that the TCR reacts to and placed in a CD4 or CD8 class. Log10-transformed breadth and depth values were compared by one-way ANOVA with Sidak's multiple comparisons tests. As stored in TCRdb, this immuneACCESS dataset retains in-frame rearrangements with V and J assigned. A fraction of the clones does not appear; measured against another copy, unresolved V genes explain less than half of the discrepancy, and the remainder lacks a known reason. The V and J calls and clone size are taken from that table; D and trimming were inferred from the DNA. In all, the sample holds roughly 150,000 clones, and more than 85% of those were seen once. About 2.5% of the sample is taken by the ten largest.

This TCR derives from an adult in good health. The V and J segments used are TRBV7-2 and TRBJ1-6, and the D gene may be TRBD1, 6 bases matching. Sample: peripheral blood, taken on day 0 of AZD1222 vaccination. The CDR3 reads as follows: CASSLSLGQGISPLHF. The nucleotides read TGTGCCAGCAGCTTAAGCCTCGGCCAGGGGATTTCACCCCTCCACTTT.